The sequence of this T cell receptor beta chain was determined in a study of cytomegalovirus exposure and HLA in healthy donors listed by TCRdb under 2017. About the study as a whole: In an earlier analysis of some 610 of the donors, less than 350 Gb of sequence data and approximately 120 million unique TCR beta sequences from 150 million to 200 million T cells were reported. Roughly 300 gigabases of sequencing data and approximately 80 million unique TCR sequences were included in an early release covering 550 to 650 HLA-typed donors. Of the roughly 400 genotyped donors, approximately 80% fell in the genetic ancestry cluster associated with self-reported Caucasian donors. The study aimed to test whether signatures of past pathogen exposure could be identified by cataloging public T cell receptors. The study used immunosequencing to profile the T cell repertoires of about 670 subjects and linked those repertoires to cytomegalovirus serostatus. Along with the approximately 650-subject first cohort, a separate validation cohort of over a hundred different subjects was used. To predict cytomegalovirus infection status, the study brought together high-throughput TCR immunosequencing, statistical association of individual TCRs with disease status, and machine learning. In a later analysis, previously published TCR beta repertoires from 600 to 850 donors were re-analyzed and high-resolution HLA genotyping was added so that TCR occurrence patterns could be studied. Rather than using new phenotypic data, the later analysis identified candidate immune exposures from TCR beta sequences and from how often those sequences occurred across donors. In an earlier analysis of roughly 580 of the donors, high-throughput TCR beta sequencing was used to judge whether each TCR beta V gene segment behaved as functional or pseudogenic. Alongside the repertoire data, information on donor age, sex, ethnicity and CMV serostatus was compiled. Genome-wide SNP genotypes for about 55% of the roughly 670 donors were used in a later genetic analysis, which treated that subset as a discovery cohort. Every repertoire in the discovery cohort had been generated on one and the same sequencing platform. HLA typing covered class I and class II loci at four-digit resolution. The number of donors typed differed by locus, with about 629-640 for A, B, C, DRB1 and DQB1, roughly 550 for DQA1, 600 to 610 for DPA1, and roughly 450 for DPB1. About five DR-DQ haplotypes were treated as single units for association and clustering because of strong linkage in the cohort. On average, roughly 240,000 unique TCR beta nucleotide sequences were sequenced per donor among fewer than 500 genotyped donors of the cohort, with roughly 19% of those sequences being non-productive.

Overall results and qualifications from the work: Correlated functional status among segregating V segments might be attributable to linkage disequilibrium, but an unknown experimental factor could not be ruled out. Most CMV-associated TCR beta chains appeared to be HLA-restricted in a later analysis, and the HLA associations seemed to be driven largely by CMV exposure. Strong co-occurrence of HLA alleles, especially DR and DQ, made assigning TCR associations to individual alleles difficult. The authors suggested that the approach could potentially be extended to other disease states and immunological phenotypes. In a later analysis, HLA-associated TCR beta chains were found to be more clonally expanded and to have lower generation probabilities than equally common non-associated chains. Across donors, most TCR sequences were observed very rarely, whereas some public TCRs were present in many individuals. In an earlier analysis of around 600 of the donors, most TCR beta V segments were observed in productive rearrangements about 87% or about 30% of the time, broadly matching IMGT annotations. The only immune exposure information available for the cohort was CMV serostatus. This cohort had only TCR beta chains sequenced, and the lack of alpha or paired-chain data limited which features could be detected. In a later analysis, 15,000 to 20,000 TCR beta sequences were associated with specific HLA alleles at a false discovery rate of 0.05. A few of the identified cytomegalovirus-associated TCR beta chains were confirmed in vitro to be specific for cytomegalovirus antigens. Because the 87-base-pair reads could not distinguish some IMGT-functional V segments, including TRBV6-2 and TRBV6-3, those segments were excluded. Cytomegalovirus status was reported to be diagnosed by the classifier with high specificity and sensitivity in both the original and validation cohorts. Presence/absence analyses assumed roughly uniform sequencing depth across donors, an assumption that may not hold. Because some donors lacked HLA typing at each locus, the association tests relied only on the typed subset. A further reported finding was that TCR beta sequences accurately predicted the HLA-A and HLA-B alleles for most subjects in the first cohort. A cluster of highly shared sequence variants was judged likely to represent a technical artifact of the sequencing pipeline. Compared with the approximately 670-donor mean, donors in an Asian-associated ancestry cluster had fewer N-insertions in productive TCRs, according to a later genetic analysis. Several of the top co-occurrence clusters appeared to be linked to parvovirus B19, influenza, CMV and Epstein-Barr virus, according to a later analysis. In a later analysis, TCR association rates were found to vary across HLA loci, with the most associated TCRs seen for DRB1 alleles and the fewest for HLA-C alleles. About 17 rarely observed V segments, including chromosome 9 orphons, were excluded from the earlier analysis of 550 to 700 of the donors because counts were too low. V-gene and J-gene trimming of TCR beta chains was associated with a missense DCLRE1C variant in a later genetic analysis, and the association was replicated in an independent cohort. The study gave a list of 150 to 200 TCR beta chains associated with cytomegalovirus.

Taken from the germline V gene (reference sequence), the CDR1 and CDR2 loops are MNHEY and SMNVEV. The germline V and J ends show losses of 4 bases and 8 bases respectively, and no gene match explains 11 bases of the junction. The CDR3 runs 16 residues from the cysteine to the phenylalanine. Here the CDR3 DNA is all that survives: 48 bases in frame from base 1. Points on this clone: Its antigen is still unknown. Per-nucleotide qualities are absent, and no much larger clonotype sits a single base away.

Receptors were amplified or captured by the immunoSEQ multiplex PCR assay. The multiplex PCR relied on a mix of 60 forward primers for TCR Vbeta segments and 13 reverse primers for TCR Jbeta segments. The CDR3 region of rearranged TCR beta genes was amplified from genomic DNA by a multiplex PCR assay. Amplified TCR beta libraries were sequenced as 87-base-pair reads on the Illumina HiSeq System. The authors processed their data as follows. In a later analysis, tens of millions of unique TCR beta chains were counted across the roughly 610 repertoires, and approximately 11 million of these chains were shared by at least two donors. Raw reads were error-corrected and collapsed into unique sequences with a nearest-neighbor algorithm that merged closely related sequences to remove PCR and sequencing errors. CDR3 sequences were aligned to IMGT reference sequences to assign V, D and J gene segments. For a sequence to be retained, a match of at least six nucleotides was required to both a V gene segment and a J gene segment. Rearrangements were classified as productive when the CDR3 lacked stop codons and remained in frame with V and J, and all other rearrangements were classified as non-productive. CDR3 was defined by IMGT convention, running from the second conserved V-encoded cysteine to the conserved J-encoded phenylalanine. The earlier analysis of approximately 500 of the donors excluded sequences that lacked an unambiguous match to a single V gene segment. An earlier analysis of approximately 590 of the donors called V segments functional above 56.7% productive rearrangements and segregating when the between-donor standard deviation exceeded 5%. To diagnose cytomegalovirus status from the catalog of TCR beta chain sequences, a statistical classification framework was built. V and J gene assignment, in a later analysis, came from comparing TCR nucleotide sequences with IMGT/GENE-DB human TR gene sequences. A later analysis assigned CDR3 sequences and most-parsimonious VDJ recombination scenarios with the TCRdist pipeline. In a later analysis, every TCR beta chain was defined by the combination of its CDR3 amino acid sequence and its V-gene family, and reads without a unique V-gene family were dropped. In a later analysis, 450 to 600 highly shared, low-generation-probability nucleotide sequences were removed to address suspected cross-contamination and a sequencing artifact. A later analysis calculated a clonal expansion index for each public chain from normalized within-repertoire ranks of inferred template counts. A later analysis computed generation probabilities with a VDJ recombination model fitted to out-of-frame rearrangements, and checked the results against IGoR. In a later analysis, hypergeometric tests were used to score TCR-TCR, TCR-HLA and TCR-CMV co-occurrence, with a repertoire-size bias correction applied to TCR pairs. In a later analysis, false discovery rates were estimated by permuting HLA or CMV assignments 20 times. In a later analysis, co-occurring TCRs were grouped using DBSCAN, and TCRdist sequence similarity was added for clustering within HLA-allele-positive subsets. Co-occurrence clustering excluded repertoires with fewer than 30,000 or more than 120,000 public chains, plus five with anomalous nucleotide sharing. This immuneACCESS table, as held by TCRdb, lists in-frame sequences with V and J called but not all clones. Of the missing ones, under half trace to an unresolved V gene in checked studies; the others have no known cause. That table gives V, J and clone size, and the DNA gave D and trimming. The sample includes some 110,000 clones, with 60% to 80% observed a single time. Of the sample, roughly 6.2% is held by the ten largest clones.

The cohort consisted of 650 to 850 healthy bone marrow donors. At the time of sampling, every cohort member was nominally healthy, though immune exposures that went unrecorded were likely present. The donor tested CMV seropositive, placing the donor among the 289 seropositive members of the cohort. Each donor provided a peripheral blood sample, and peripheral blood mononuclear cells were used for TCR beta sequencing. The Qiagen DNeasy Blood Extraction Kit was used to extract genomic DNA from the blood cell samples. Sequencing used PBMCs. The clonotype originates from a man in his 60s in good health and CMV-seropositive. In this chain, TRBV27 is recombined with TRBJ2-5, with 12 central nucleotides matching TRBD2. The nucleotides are TGTGCCAGCAGTTCCCTTACTAGCGGGGGGTTTTTTACCCAGTACTTC. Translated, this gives CASSSLTSGGFFTQYF.